This T cell receptor beta chain was identified during a study of cytomegalovirus exposure and HLA in healthy donors. Findings and caveats of the study: The authors later linked a missense DCLRE1C variant to TCR beta V- and J-gene trimming.

CDR3 length: 11 residues. The germline V gene encodes CDR1 MDHEN and CDR2 SYDVKM. In the PCR, 60 Vbeta and 13 Jbeta primers were used. The repertoire was sequenced with immunoSEQ multiplex PCR; TCRdb's copy has only in-frame clones and lacks some. The repertoire table contains tens of thousands of clones. Notes on this clone: Antigen specificity is unknown.

The clonotype was recovered from a woman aged 25 to 39 in good health and CMV-seropositive. Material: PBMCs. The chain uses TRBV28 and TRBJ2-5; possible D gene TRBD2, 6 bases. CDR3 DNA sequence: TGTGCTTCGGGGACTTGGGAGACCCAGTACTTC. It encodes CASGTWETQYF.